The T cell receptor (beta chain) described here comes from a study of cytomegalovirus exposure and HLA in healthy donors. Findings and caveats of the study: Relative to the approximately 670-donor mean, N-insertions were reportedly fewer in an Asian-associated ancestry cluster in a later analysis. Most TCR sequences were seen very rarely across donors, but some public TCRs occurred in many. Sequencing had likely introduced a cluster of highly shared sequence variants as an artifact.

In its sample, this clone was seen once. Its antigen remains unidentified. The PCR was carried out with 60 Vbeta primers and 13 Jbeta primers. TCRdb's table, derived via immunoSEQ multiplex PCR, lists solely in-frame clones and lacks some. The repertoire holds 65,000 to 100,000 clones, around 79% seen once, with roughly 15% in the top ten. The CDR3 has 12 amino acids. Germline V gene data show CDR1 as MDHEN and CDR2 as SYDVKM. The ends were cut back, 6 bases at V and 7 bases at J, with 11 bases in the middle. The chain uses TRBV28 and TRBJ2-3; D gene unclear. This clonotype originated in a woman aged 40 to 50 in good health and CMV-seropositive. Sequenced sample: PBMCs. CDR3 loop: CASSPPLHTQYF. As DNA, the CDR3 is TGTGCCAGCAGCCCCCCACTCCATACGCAGTATTTT.